What follows describes a single T cell receptor beta chain. Primed by a sample-barcoded 5' primer and a J-beta primer mix, a second PCR proceeded for about 7 to 12 cycles. TCRdb reprocessed the 5' RACE reads with MiXCR, giving one entry per CDR3 protein. The sample contains about 750,000 distinct CDR3 sequences, roughly 50% of which appear only once. The record originates from a study of blood T cells in healthy people across ages. Sequencing was carried out using blood. This TCR was sampled from a man older than 75 in good health.

CDR3 nucleotides: TGTGCCACAGGACAGGGGGTTGGATACGAGCAGTACTTC. This translates into CATGQGVGYEQYF. This sequence joins TRBV2 and TRBJ2-7, with TRBD1 matching 10 bases. V trimming: 10 bases; J trimming: 4 bases; junction bases outside the gene matches: 7. The germline V gene encodes CDR1 SNHLY and CDR2 FYNNEI. This CDR3 region has 13 residues. The variable domain in full, with the rest retrieved from reference TRBV2 and TRBJ2-7, is EPEVTQTPSHQVTQMGQEVILRCVPISNHLYFYWYRQILGQKVEFLVSFYNNEISEKSEIFDDQFSVERPDGSNFTLKIRSTKLEDSAMYFCATGQGVGYEQYFGPGTRLTVT.